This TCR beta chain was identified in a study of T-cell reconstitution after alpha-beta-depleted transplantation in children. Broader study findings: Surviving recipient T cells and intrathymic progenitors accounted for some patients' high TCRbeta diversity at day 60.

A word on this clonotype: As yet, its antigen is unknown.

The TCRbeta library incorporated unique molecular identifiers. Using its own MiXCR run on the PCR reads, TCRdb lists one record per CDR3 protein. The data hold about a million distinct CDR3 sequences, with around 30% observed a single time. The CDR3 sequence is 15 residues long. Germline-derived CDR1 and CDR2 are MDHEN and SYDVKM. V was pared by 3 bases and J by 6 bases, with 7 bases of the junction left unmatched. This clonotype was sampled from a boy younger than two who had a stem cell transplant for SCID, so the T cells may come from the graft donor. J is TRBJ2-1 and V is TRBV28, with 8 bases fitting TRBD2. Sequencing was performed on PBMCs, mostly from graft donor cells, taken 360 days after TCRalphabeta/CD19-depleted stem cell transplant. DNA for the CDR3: TGTGCCAGCAGTTTCGCAGGTAGCGGGGTCAATGAGCAGTTCTTC. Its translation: CASSFAGSGVNEQFF.